This T cell receptor (beta chain) was obtained from a study of CD8+ T cells in alopecia areata. Study in general: Administration of oral tofacitinib to treated patients was at 5 to 10 mg twice daily. Patients in the study were on tofacitinib for 6 to 18 months, then off it for 6 months.

Note on this clone: Its cognate antigen is unknown.

Reverse transcription of extracted RNA yielded cDNA, which provided the sequencing template. The assay was immunoSEQ multiplex PCR, and TCRdb's table has in-frame clones only and misses some. The data hold about 170,000 clones, with about 72% observed a single time. The germline V gene encodes CDR1 MNHEY and CDR2 SMNVEV (reference sequence). The CDR3 extends over 17 amino acids. V was cut by 6 bases and J by 2 bases, with 19 bases left in between. The study's findings and limits: Normal skin's resident alphabeta T cells are also sequenced in scalp samples.

Sequenced material: CD8+ T cells sorted from blood, taken at week 0. This TCR came from a human donor with alopecia areata. The chain links TRBV27 to TRBJ2-2; a weak D match, TRBD2 (6 bases). In DNA form, the CDR3 reads TGTGCCAGCAGCTTCCAAGGGCGGGGCGATAACACCGGGGAGCTGTTTTTT. This translates into CASSFQGRGDNTGELFF.